Listed below are T cell receptor beta chains from one sample, sequenced in a study of T-cell reconstitution after alpha-beta-depleted transplantation in children. TCRdb analysed the PCR reads with MiXCR anew, one entry per CDR3 protein. The sample lists about 440,000 distinct CDR3 sequences, roughly 44% occurring once. The sequences come from PBMCs, collected before TCRalphabeta/CD19-depleted stem cell transplant. The receptors here all came from a girl aged 2-10 years with aplastic anemia, due to receive a stem cell transplant. Each CDR3 is given with its conserved first and last residue. A D gene is named only where the DNA matches it firmly. Where a row states a size, it is once, few, many or the class of an expanded clone; other rows omit it.

J: TRBJ2-1; size: -; V: TRBV5-4; D: TRBD2; DNA: TGTGCCAGCAGCTTGGGGAGGGACCGAGGGACTAGCGGGAGGGGTTCCTACAATGAGCAGTTCTTC; CDR3: CASSLGRDRGTSGRGSYNEQFF
J: TRBJ1-4; size: -; V: TRBV27; D: TRBD1; DNA: TGTGCCAGCAGTTTATCCCCTCGACAGGGGTTGTGGGAAAAACTGTTTTTT; CDR3: CASSLSPRQGLWEKLFF
J: TRBJ1-2; size: -; V: TRBV27; D: -; DNA: TGTGCCAGCAGTTTGGGGAAGGGAAGTAGGTATGGCTACACCTTC; CDR3: CASSLGKGSRYGYTF
J: TRBJ2-3; size: few; V: TRBV5-1; D: -; DNA: TGCGCCAGCAGCTTGGTTTCCGGGACGGATAGCACAGATACGCAGTATTTT; CDR3: CASSLVSGTDSTDTQYF
J: TRBJ2-1; size: -; V: TRBV20-1; D: TRBD2; DNA: TGCAGTGCCGAAGCGGGAGTCGAGCAGTTCTTC; CDR3: CSAEAGVEQFF
J: TRBJ2-3; size: -; V: TRBV20-1; D: -; DNA: TGCAGTGCGACCCCCGGGTCCACAGATACGCAGTATTTT; CDR3: CSATPGSTDTQYF
J: TRBJ1-1; size: -; V: TRBV29-1; D: -; DNA: TGCAGCGCCACGGGACCGTTGAACACTGAAGCTTTCTTT; CDR3: CSATGPLNTEAFF
J: TRBJ1-1; size: few; V: TRBV5-1; D: TRBD1; DNA: TGCGCCAGCAGCGTGCAGCCGACAGGGATGAACACTGAAGCTTTCTTT; CDR3: CASSVQPTGMNTEAFF
J: TRBJ2-1; size: many; V: TRBV13; D: -; DNA: TGTGCCAGCAGCTCGCACTTGCATGAGCAGTTCTTC; CDR3: CASSSHLHEQFF
J: TRBJ2-5; size: -; V: TRBV5-5; D: -; DNA: TGTGCCAGCAGCCTCAGGACAGTCGCGGGCCAAGAGACCCCGTACTTC; CDR3: CASSLRTVAGQETPYF
J: TRBJ2-5; size: -; V: TRBV5-4; D: TRBD2; DNA: TGTGCCAGCAGCTTGGATGGGGGGGTGCGAGGCTTCCCGTTGTTTGAGACCCAGTACTTC; CDR3: CASSLDGGVRGFPLFETQYF
J: TRBJ1-6; size: -; V: TRBV4-1; D: -; DNA: TGCGCCAGCAGCGATCCCCTAGGGAGGAAGGCGAATTCACCCCTCCACTTT; CDR3: CASSDPLGRKANSPLHF
J: TRBJ2-3; size: many; V: TRBV5-1; D: -; DNA: TGCGCCAGCAGCTTCTGGCAGGGCAGCACAGATACGCAGTATTTT; CDR3: CASSFWQGSTDTQYF
J: TRBJ2-7; size: -; V: TRBV4-1; D: -; DNA: TGCGCCAGCAGCCACGAGAGGGACCACTCCTACGAGCAGTACTTC; CDR3: CASSHERDHSYEQYF
J: TRBJ2-3; size: -; V: TRBV6-5; D: TRBD1; DNA: TGTGCCAGCAGTTATTCGCCGGGACAGGGAACAGATACGCAGTATTTT; CDR3: CASSYSPGQGTDTQYF
J: TRBJ2-3; size: few; V: TRBV29-1; D: TRBD2; DNA: TGCAGCGTTCGGACTAGCGGCAACACAGATACGCAGTATTTT; CDR3: CSVRTSGNTDTQYF
J: TRBJ2-1; size: few; V: TRBV5-1; D: TRBD2; DNA: TGCGCCAGCAGCACTAGCGGGAACTACAATGAGCAGTTCTTC; CDR3: CASSTSGNYNEQFF
J: TRBJ2-7; size: few; V: TRBV7-9; D: TRBD2; DNA: TGTGCCAGCAGCCCGCCTCCCAGCGGGAGAGGGGAGCAGTACTTC; CDR3: CASSPPPSGRGEQYF
J: TRBJ2-5; size: few; V: TRBV7-2; D: TRBD2; DNA: TGTGCCAGCAGCCCCCGAGCGGGGATGGAGACCCAGTACTTC; CDR3: CASSPRAGMETQYF
J: TRBJ2-2; size: -; V: TRBV12-3/TRBV12-4; D: TRBD1; DNA: TGTGCCAGCAGTACCCGGACAGGGGACACCGGGGAGCTGTTTTTT; CDR3: CASSTRTGDTGELFF
J: TRBJ1-2; size: -; V: TRBV15; D: -; DNA: TGTGCCACCAGCGGTGGGGACGGAGATCGCTATGGCTACACCTTC; CDR3: CATSGGDGDRYGYTF
J: TRBJ2-7; size: -; V: TRBV11-2; D: TRBD2; DNA: TGTGCCAGCAGCTTAGGGGACCCCGGGACTAGCGGGTCTCCCCGCTCCTACGAGCAGTACTTC; CDR3: CASSLGDPGTSGSPRSYEQYF
J: TRBJ2-3; size: many; V: TRBV5-1; D: TRBD2; DNA: TGCGCCAGCAGCTCTGCGGACCGACTAGCGGGAGGGCGAGGGGATACGCAGTATTTT; CDR3: CASSSADRLAGGRGDTQYF
J: TRBJ1-1; size: few; V: TRBV20-1; D: -; DNA: TGCAGTGCTAGATACAGCCCTAACACTGAAGCTTTCTTT; CDR3: CSARYSPNTEAFF
J: TRBJ2-3; size: -; V: TRBV5-1; D: -; DNA: TGCGCCAGCAGGCAGGGCTGGCTTAGCACAGATACGCAGTATTTT; CDR3: CASRQGWLSTDTQYF
J: TRBJ2-5; size: many; V: TRBV15; D: -; DNA: TGTGCCACCAGCAGCCTTGGAGGGGAGGAGACCCAGTACTTC; CDR3: CATSSLGGEETQYF
J: TRBJ1-3; size: -; V: TRBV5-1; D: TRBD1; DNA: TGCGCCAGCAGCTTGTGGAGTGCCACGGGACAGGGTGCGGGAAACACCATATATTTT; CDR3: CASSLWSATGQGAGNTIYF
J: TRBJ2-6; size: -; V: TRBV12-3/TRBV12-4; D: TRBD1; DNA: TGTGCCAGCAGTTCGACAGGGGGCCCCTTCTCTGGGGCCAACGTCCTGACTTTC; CDR3: CASSSTGGPFSGANVLTF
J: TRBJ2-3; size: -; V: TRBV20-1; D: -; DNA: TGCAGTGCTACCCACCAGGGGGGAAGGCGCACAGATACGCAGTATTTT; CDR3: CSATHQGGRRTDTQYF
J: TRBJ2-5; size: few; V: TRBV5-5; D: TRBD1; DNA: TGTGCCAGCAGCCGAGGGACAGCTCAAGAGACCCAGTACTTC; CDR3: CASSRGTAQETQYF
J: TRBJ2-1; size: few; V: TRBV5-1; D: TRBD2; DNA: TGCGCCAGCAGCTACACAGCGGGGCCAATGGGTGAGCAGTTCTTC; CDR3: CASSYTAGPMGEQFF
J: TRBJ1-6; size: many; V: TRBV27; D: -; DNA: TGTGCCAGCAGTTTACCGCCCCTATATAATTCACCCCTCCACTTT; CDR3: CASSLPPLYNSPLHF
J: TRBJ2-7; size: -; V: TRBV2; D: -; DNA: TGTGCCAGCACTCCCGTTTTGGGCAGGGAGCAGTACTTC; CDR3: CASTPVLGREQYF
J: TRBJ2-1; size: -; V: TRBV29-1; D: TRBD1; DNA: TGCAGCGTTGAGGGACTTCCGGGACAGGGGTTTGACAATGAGCAGTTCTTC; CDR3: CSVEGLPGQGFDNEQFF
J: TRBJ2-1; size: -; V: TRBV11-3; D: -; DNA: TGTGCCAGCAGCCCAGAGACCCACTCGAGCTCCTACAATGAGCAGTTCTTC; CDR3: CASSPETHSSSYNEQFF
J: TRBJ2-3; size: once; V: TRBV28; D: -; DNA: TGTGCCAGCAGTTCGGAGCTTGATGCTGCAGATACGCAGTATTTT; CDR3: CASSSELDAADTQYF
J: TRBJ2-1; size: many; V: TRBV11-2; D: TRBD2; DNA: TGTGCCAGCAGCTTAGCCCCGACTAGCGGGAGTCGGGAGCAGTTCTTC; CDR3: CASSLAPTSGSREQFF
J: TRBJ2-1; size: -; V: TRBV29-1; D: TRBD2; DNA: TGCAGCGTTGAAGGCTTTAGAGGGACTAGCGGGACCTGGAATGAGCAGTTCTTC; CDR3: CSVEGFRGTSGTWNEQFF
J: TRBJ1-1; size: many; V: TRBV12-3/TRBV12-4; D: -; DNA: TGTGCCAGCAGTCGGAAAGGGATGGGGGGGCAGAACACTGAAGCTTTCTTT; CDR3: CASSRKGMGGQNTEAFF
J: TRBJ2-1; size: many; V: TRBV4-3; D: -; DNA: TGCGCCAGCAGCCAGTATAAGCGGGCGAGCTCCTACAATGAGCAGTTCTTC; CDR3: CASSQYKRASSYNEQFF
J: TRBJ1-2; size: few; V: TRBV10-3; D: TRBD1; DNA: TGTGCCATCCAGCCCGCGGGGACAGGGGGCGATATCTATGGCTACACCTTC; CDR3: CAIQPAGTGGDIYGYTF
J: TRBJ2-7; size: -; V: TRBV5-1; D: -; DNA: TGCGCCAGCAGCCCCTCTCTCCGCTACGAGCAGTACTTC; CDR3: CASSPSLRYEQYF
J: TRBJ1-1; size: many; V: TRBV5-1; D: -; DNA: TGCGCCAGCAGCTACCTACAGGGAAAGACCACTGAAGCTTTCTTT; CDR3: CASSYLQGKTTEAFF
J: TRBJ2-2; size: -; V: TRBV20-1; D: -; DNA: TGCAGTGCTGCAAGACTGGCCGGGGAGCTGTTTTTT; CDR3: CSAARLAGELFF
J: TRBJ2-1; size: -; V: TRBV28; D: TRBD1; DNA: TGTGCCAGCAGTTTACAGGGACAGGGGACCTACAATGAGCAGTTCTTC; CDR3: CASSLQGQGTYNEQFF
J: TRBJ2-3; size: -; V: TRBV20-1; D: -; DNA: TGCAGTGCTAGAAGGACTACCACCGATACGCAGTATTTT; CDR3: CSARRTTTDTQYF
J: TRBJ2-1; size: -; V: TRBV20-1; D: TRBD1; DNA: TGCAGTGCTAGGGGGCAGGGGGCTTACAATGAGCAGTTCTTC; CDR3: CSARGQGAYNEQFF
J: TRBJ2-5; size: -; V: TRBV5-4; D: TRBD2; DNA: TGTGCCAGCAGCTTGGCCGTGCGGGAGGGCCTAGTCGAGACCCAGTACTTC; CDR3: CASSLAVREGLVETQYF
J: TRBJ2-3; size: -; V: TRBV7-9; D: -; DNA: TGTGCCAGCAGCTCAGGTGAGGGCACAGATACGCAGTATTTT; CDR3: CASSSGEGTDTQYF
J: TRBJ1-1; size: -; V: TRBV29-1; D: -; DNA: TGCAGCGTTTTAGATACAGCCCTGAACACTGAAGCTTTCTTT; CDR3: CSVLDTALNTEAFF
J: TRBJ2-3; size: -; V: TRBV20-1; D: TRBD2; DNA: TGCAGTGCTAGTCCACTAGCGGGACATACGCAGTATTTT; CDR3: CSASPLAGHTQYF
J: TRBJ2-3; size: many; V: TRBV28; D: TRBD1; DNA: TGTGCCAGCAATCCGGGGACAGCGTCGGGGCGTGATACGCAGTATTTT; CDR3: CASNPGTASGRDTQYF
J: TRBJ2-7; size: few; V: TRBV6-2/TRBV6-3; D: -; DNA: TGTGCCAGCAGGGGCGGAGGGGGGAGGCCCCGCAAAACCTACGAGCAGTACTTC; CDR3: CASRGGGGRPRKTYEQYF
J: TRBJ2-3; size: -; V: TRBV20-1; D: -; DNA: TGCAGTGCTGGAAGAGCGGATAGCACAGATACGCAGTATTTT; CDR3: CSAGRADSTDTQYF
J: TRBJ2-7; size: -; V: TRBV4-1; D: -; DNA: TGCGCCAGCAGCCCAAGCGATCTGGGGTTGGTCTCCTACGAGCAGTACTTC; CDR3: CASSPSDLGLVSYEQYF